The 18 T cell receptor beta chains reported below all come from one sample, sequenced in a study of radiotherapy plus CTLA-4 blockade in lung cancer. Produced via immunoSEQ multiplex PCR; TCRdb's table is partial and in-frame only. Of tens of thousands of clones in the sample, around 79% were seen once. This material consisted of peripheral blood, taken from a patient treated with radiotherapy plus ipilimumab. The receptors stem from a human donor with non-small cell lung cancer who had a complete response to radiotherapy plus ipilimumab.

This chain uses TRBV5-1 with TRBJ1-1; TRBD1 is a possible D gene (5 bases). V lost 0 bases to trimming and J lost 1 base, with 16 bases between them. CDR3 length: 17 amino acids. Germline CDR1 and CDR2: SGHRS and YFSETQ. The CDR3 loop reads CASSLGGTARANTEAFF. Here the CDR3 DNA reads TGCGCCAGCAGCTTGGGGGGCACGGCAAGGGCGAACACTGAAGCTTTCTTT.

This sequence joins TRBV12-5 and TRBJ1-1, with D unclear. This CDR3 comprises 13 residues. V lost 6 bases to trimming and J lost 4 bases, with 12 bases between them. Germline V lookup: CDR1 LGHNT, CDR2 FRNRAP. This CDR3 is CASGFTTGTEAFF. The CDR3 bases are TGTGCTAGTGGCTTTACGACGGGCACTGAAGCTTTCTTT.

The CDR3 DNA follows: TGTGCCAGCAGGACAGGTAGCTCCTACAATGAGCAGTTCTTC. Protein sequence: CASRTGSSYNEQFF. The rearrangement links TRBV7-2 to TRBJ2-1; the D gene is possibly TRBD1 (6 bases). V gave up 6 bases and J gave up 0 bases, with 9 bases separating them. Germline V CDR1 and CDR2: SGHTA, FQGNSA. There are 14 residues in the CDR3. The full variable domain, its missing parts supplied by reference TRBV7-2 and TRBJ2-1, is GAGVSQSPSNKVTEKGKDVELRCDPISGHTALYWYRQSLGQGLEFLIYFQGNSAPDKSGLPSDRFSAERTGGSVSTLTIQRTQQEDSAVYLCASRTGSSYNEQFFGPGTRLTVL.

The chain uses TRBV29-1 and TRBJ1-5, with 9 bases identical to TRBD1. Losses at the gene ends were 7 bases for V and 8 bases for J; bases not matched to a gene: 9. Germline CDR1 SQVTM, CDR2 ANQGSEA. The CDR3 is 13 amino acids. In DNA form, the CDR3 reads TGCAGCGCCCAGGACAGGGGAGGGAAGCCCCAGCATTTT. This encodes CSAQDRGGKPQHF.

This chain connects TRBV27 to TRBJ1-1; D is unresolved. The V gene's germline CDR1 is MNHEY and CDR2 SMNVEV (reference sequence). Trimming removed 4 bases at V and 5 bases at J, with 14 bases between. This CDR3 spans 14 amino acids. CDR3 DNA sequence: TGTGCCAGCAGTTCGACCCTCGGTCGGACTGAAGCTTTCTTT. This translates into CASSSTLGRTEAFF.

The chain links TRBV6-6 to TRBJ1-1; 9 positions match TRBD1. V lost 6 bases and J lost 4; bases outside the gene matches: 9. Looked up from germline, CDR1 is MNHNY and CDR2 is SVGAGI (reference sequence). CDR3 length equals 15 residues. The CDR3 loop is CASSPADRGSTEAFF. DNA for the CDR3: TGTGCCAGCAGCCCAGCGGACAGGGGTAGCACTGAAGCTTTCTTT.

The CDR3 DNA sequence: TGTGCCAGCTCACCTCTAGCGGGAGGAAGGGAGACCCAGTACTTC. Its translation is CASSPLAGGRETQYF. V gene TRBV18 combines with J gene TRBJ2-5; 11 bases align to TRBD2. There are 15 residues in the CDR3. The germline V gene has CDR1 KGHSH and CDR2 LQKENI. V lost 3 bases and J lost 5; bases outside the gene matches: 5.

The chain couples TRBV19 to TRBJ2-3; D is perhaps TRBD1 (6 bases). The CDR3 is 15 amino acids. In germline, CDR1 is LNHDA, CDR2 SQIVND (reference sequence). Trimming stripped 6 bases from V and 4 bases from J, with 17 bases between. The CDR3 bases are TGTGCCAGTAGACAGGGTGTCCTCGAAGCAGATACGCAGTATTTT. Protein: CASRQGVLEADTQYF.

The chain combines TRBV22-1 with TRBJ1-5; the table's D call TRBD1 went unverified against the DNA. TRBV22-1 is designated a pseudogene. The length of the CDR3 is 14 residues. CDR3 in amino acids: CPGTTTGSNQPQHF. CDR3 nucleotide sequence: TGTCCTGGGACCACTACAGGGTCAAATCAGCCCCAGCATTTT.

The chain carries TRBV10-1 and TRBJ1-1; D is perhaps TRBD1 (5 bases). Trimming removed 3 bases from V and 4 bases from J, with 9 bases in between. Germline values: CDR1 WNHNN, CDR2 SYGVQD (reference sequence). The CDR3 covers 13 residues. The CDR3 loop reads CASSDEGLTEAFF. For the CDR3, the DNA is TGCGCCAGCAGTGATGAGGGGCTCACTGAAGCTTTCTTT.

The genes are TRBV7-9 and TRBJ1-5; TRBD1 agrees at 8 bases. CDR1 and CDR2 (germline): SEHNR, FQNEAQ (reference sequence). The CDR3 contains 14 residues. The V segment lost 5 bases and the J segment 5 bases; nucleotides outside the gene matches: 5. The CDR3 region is CASSPGQGHQPQHF. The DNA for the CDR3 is TGTGCCAGCAGCCCCGGACAGGGTCATCAGCCCCAGCATTTT.

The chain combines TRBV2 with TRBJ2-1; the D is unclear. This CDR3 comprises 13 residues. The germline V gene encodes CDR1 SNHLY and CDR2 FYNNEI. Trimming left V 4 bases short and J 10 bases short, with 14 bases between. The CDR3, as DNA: TGTGCCAGCAGTGTTGAAGATCTCGGGGAGCAGTTCTTC. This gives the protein CASSVEDLGEQFF.

The CDR3 loop is CASSLDYGQGGEKLFF. The CDR3 DNA reads as TGTGCCAGCAGCTTAGACTACGGACAGGGGGGAGAAAAACTGTTTTTT. The chain links TRBV7-9 to TRBJ1-4, with 10 bases fitting TRBD1. This CDR3 comprises 16 residues. The V gene's germline CDR1 is SEHNR and CDR2 FQNEAQ (reference sequence). V was clipped by 1 base and J by 8 bases; unmatched bases: 7.

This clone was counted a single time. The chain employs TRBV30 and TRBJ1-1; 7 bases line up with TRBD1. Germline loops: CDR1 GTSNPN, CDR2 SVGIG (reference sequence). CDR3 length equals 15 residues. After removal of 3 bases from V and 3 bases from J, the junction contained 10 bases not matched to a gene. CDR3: CAWRLSRGAYTEAFF. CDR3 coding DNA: TGTGCCTGGAGGCTATCCAGGGGGGCATACACTGAAGCTTTCTTT.

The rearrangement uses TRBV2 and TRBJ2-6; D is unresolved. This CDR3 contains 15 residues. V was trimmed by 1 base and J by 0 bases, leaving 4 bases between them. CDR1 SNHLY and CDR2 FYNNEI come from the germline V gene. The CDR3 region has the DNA TGTGCCAGCAGTGAAGATATCTCTGGGGCCAACGTCCTGACTTTC. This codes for CASSEDISGANVLTF.

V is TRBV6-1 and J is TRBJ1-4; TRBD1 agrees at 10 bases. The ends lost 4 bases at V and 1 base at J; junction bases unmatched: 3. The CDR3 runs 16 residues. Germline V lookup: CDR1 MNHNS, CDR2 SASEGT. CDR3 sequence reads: CASSADRGLTNEKLFF. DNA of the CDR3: TGTGCCAGCAGTGCCGACAGGGGGCTAACTAATGAAAAACTGTTTTTT.

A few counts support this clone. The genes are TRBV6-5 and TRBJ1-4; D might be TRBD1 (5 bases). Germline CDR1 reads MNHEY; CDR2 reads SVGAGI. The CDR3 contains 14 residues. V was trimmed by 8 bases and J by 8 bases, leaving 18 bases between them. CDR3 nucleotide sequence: TGTGCCAGCCGTTTCCAGGGAGTGGGAGAAAAACTGTTTTTT. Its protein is CASRFQGVGEKLFF.

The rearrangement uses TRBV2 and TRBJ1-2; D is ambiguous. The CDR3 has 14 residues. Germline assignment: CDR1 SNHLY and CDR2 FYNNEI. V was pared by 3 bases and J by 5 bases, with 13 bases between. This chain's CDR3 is CASSEAGSSYGYTF. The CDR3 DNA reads TGTGCCAGCAGTGAGGCAGGCAGTTCGTATGGCTACACCTTC.